Following are 23 T cell receptor beta chains from one sample sequenced in a study of shared clonotypes between healthy human individuals. Sequencing was performed with immunoSEQ multiplex PCR; in TCRdb, only in-frame clones are kept and a portion is missing. The repertoire consists of roughly 2.5 million clones, with around nine tenths occurring once and the leading ten covering around 0.14%. Sequencing used naive CD4+ T cells sorted from blood. As to subset: CD45RA+ positively selected. The receptors were sampled from a man in his late teens or twenties in good health.

This clone was seen once. The V and J genes are TRBV28 and TRBJ1-3, with D tentatively TRBD1 (5 bases). The CDR3 loop spans 15 amino acids. Germline CDR1 is MDHEN and CDR2 is SYDVKM. V was clipped by 7 bases and J by 0 bases, with 13 bases between them. This CDR3 is CASTPGLSSGNTIYF. The CDR3 coding sequence is TGTGCCAGCACCCCAGGGCTGAGCTCTGGAAACACCATATATTTT.

As DNA, the CDR3 is TGTGCCAGCAGCGTAGAGTCCGCAGGGAGCACTGAAGCTTTCTTT. This gives the protein CASSVESAGSTEAFF. The chain joins TRBV9 to TRBJ1-1; the D gene is possibly TRBD1 (5 bases). Trimming stripped 0 bases from V and 4 bases from J, with 13 bases between. The germline CDR1 and CDR2 sequences are SGDLS and YYNGEE. The CDR3 sequence is 15 residues long.

As to this clone: Other nucleotide sequences from this sample produce the same CDR3. The gene calls are TRBV18 and TRBJ2-5; 8 bases align to TRBD2. The J call could be wrong; TRBJ2-7 is a better fit for the DNA end. From germline, CDR1 is KGHSH and CDR2 LQKENI. This CDR3 has 14 amino acids. Written as DNA, the CDR3 is TGTGCCAGCTCACCAGGGACTAGTTCCTACGAGCAGTACTTC. It is translated as CASSPGTSSYEQYF.

CDR3 region: CASSPSRGSGYEQYF. The CDR3 DNA sequence: TGTGCCAGCAGCCCTTCCCGCGGGAGTGGCTACGAGCAGTACTTC. The rearrangement links TRBV7-2 to TRBJ2-7; 7 bases match TRBD2. V dropped 5 bases and J dropped 3; count of bases not matched to a gene: 10. Looked up from germline, CDR1 is SGHTA and CDR2 is FQGNSA. The CDR3 covers 15 residues.

The chain joins TRBV30 to TRBJ1-1; a weak D match, TRBD1 (6 bases). V dropped 6 bases and J dropped 5 bases, with 16 bases sitting between them. The CDR3 loop spans 13 amino acids. Germline V lookup: CDR1 GTSNPN, CDR2 SVGIG (reference sequence). DNA of the CDR3: TGTGCCTGCCGGTGGGACATACGAACTGAAGCTTTCTTT. This codes for CACRWDIRTEAFF.

V gene TRBV7-2 combines with J gene TRBJ1-3; D gene unclear. Germline V lookup: CDR1 SGHTA, CDR2 FQGNSA. V gave up 1 base and J gave up 4 bases, with 11 bases separating them. The CDR3 runs 15 residues. The CDR3 DNA is TGTGCCAGCAGCTTAGATGGCAGCCCAGGAAACACCATATATTTT. It specifies CASSLDGSPGNTIYF.

The V call is TRBV29-1, the J call TRBJ2-5, with TRBD2 identical over 11 bases. V lost 7 bases and J lost 4; bases outside the gene matches: 5. Germline values: CDR1 SQVTM, CDR2 ANQGSEA. The CDR3 sequence is 13 residues long. The CDR3 protein is CSAVLAGGETQYF. CDR3 nucleotide sequence: TGCAGCGCGGTGCTAGCGGGAGGAGAGACCCAGTACTTC.

The chain recombines TRBV19 with TRBJ1-1; D is undetermined. This CDR3 is 14 amino acids long. The germline gives CDR1 LNHDA, CDR2 SQIVND (reference sequence). Trimming pared 1 base from V and 3 bases from J, leaving 9 bases between. Here the CDR3 DNA reads TGTGCCAGTAGTATAGGTATCTCCGACACTGAAGCTTTCTTT. It is translated as CASSIGISDTEAFF.

V is TRBV6-1 and J is TRBJ1-6; D is undetermined. This CDR3 contains 13 residues. Trimming cost V 3 bases and J 6 bases, with 6 bases left between them. Looked up from germline, CDR1 is MNHNS and CDR2 is SASEGT. CDR3 in DNA: TGTGCCAGCAGTGAGGTGCCTAATTCACCCCTCCACTTT. Translating gives CASSEVPNSPLHF.

V is TRBV28 and J is TRBJ2-2; 7 bases match TRBD1. After removal of 4 bases from V and 5 bases from J, the junction contained 7 bases not matched to a gene. The CDR3 is 15 residues long. Germline V gene lookup returns CDR1 MDHEN and CDR2 SYDVKM. The CDR3 spells CASSSNRGLTGELFF. The DNA for the CDR3 is TGTGCCAGCAGTTCGAACAGGGGCTTGACCGGGGAGCTGTTTTTT.

The V and J genes are TRBV19 and TRBJ1-5, with a weak D call TRBD1 (6 bases). From germline, CDR1 is LNHDA and CDR2 SQIVND (reference sequence). The V end lost 5 bases, the J end lost 0 bases, and 11 bases lay between the germline ends. The CDR3 extends over 15 amino acids. This CDR3 reads CASSPTGYSNQPQHF. CDR3 sequence (DNA): TGTGCCAGTAGTCCGACAGGCTATAGCAATCAGCCCCAGCATTTT. The full variable domain, in which reference TRBV19 and TRBJ1-5 provide the parts outside the CDR3, is DGGITQSPKYLFRKEGQNVTLSCEQNLNHDAMYWYRQDPGQGLRLIYYSQIVNDFQKGDIAEGYSVSREKKESFPLTVTSAQKNPTAFYLCASSPTGYSNQPQHFGDGTRLSIL.

This clone was recorded only once. The chain joins TRBV28 to TRBJ1-5; D uncertain. Trimming left V 1 base short and J 3 bases short, with 10 bases between. The germline V gene encodes CDR1 MDHEN and CDR2 SYDVKM. This CDR3 has 15 amino acids. The CDR3 region has the DNA TGTGCCAGCAGTTTATACGGGGTTCTCAATCAGCCCCAGCATTTT. This codes for CASSLYGVLNQPQHF.

The V gene is TRBV2, the J gene TRBJ2-5, with 8 bases fitting TRBD1. This CDR3 has 14 residues. J gave up 0 bases and V 7 bases, and 4 bases lay outside the gene matches. CDR1 is SNHLY and CDR2 is FYNNEI in the germline V gene. For the CDR3, the DNA is TGTGCCAGCAAACAGGGGGTCCACCAAGAGACCCAGTACTTC. This sequence encodes CASKQGVHQETQYF.

This chain links TRBV5-4 with TRBJ2-7; 7 bases fit TRBD1. V gave up 4 bases and J gave up 2 bases; unmatched junction bases: 9. The CDR3 covers 15 residues. CDR1 is SGHNT, CDR2 YYREEE, per germline (reference sequence). CDR3 nucleotides: TGTGCCAGCAGCCTCCCAGGGACAGTCCCCTACGAGCAGTACTTC. It codes for CASSLPGTVPYEQYF.

The chain couples TRBV5-1 to TRBJ2-7, with TRBD1 matching over 9 bases. J gave up 4 bases and V 4 bases, and 6 bases lay outside the gene matches. The germline CDR1 and CDR2 sequences are SGHRS and YFSETQ. The CDR3 is 14 amino acids. The CDR3 sequence: CASSTRTGVYEQYF. The CDR3 nucleotides are TGCGCCAGCAGCACCCGGACAGGGGTGTACGAGCAGTACTTC.

This chain connects TRBV10-3 to TRBJ2-7; D is undetermined. Between the trimmed V and J ends, which lost 4 bases and 2 bases, there was a span of 9 bases. The CDR3 totals 13 residues. The germline gives CDR1 ENHRY, CDR2 SYGVKD. CDR3 sequence reads: CAISAGDAYEQYF. The CDR3 bases are TGTGCCATCAGTGCGGGTGACGCCTACGAGCAGTACTTC.

DNA of the CDR3: TGTGCCACCAGGGCCCCGGGCCTCCTTAACTATGGCTACACCTTC. It codes for CATRAPGLLNYGYTF. The gene calls are TRBV15 and TRBJ1-2; the D is unclear. V dropped 6 bases and J dropped 1 base, with 15 bases sitting between them. Germline-derived CDR1 and CDR2 are LNHNV and YYDKDF (reference sequence). The CDR3 is 15 residues long.

This clone was detected once. This rearrangement joins TRBV5-4 to TRBJ1-2, with D unclear. The CDR3 spans 14 residues. Germline values: CDR1 SGHNT, CDR2 YYREEE (reference sequence). Trimming took off 4 bases at V and 13 bases at J, with 23 bases between the two ends. CDR3 bases: TGTGCCAGCAGCCCCCCCCCGGGGTCGGTTGTCTCCACCTTC. Protein: CASSPPPGSVVSTF. The complete variable domain, with remaining parts taken from reference TRBV5-4 and TRBJ1-2, reads ETGVTQSPTHLIKTRGQQVTLRCSSQSGHNTVSWYQQALGQGPQFIFQYYREEENGRGNFPPRFSGLQFPNYSSELNVNALELDDSALYLCASSPPPGSVVSTFGSGTRLTVV.

This clone appeared a single time. The rearrangement links TRBV7-2 to TRBJ2-5, with D possibly being TRBD1 or TRBD2 (5 bases each). V gave up 5 bases and J gave up 5 bases, with 12 bases separating them. Per the germline V gene, CDR1 is SGHTA and CDR2 is FQGNSA. This CDR3 contains 13 residues. CDR3 protein: CASSQGVSETQYF. The CDR3 bases are TGTGCCAGCAGCCAGGGAGTATCGGAGACCCAGTACTTC.

The genes are TRBV7-9 and TRBJ2-1, with a weak D call TRBD1 (6 bases). The germline CDR1 and CDR2 sequences are SEHNR and FQNEAQ (reference sequence). V was cut by 6 bases and J by 6 bases, with 15 bases left in between. The CDR3 totals 14 residues. The CDR3 nucleotides read TGTGCCAGCAGTTACCCAGGCAGGGGCAATGAGCAGTTCTTC. Its translation: CASSYPGRGNEQFF.

The chain links TRBV28 to TRBJ1-5; D gene uncertain. The CDR3 sequence is 15 residues long. V was cut by 6 bases and J by 6 bases, with 18 bases left in between. Germline V gene data show CDR1 as MDHEN and CDR2 as SYDVKM. The DNA for the CDR3 is TGTGCCAGCAGCCGGCCGCAGATCAGAAGTCAGCCCCAGCATTTT. This gives the protein CASSRPQIRSQPQHF.

This sequence joins TRBV6-5 and TRBJ2-1; D perhaps matches TRBD2 (6 bases). The germline gives CDR1 MNHEY, CDR2 SVGAGI. CDR3 length: 15 amino acids. V lost 0 bases and J 1 base, leaving 7 bases between the germline ends. The CDR3 region is CASSYSAGSYNEQFF. CDR3 coding DNA: TGTGCCAGCAGTTACTCCGCGGGATCCTACAATGAGCAGTTCTTC.

The J gene is TRBJ2-7, the V gene TRBV10-3; 10 bases match TRBD1. The CDR3 is 15 amino acids. The junction had 6 bases not matched to a gene; V was cut back by 5 bases and J by 2 bases. Germline V gene lookup returns CDR1 ENHRY and CDR2 SYGVKD. CDR3 sequence: CAISPDRGQPYEQYF. The CDR3 DNA follows: TGTGCCATCAGTCCCGACAGGGGGCAACCCTACGAGCAGTACTTC.